This T cell receptor beta chain stems from a study of blood T cell repertoires in COVID-19. Background on the study: PBMCs, B-cell-depleted T cells, or T cells were the source of the cDNA or gDNA that made up the material.

Authors' processing steps: Estimated nucleated cell counts came from reference gene primer amplification. Clones were sequenced by immunoSEQ multiplex PCR, and TCRdb holds only the in-frame ones, with some missing. V, J and clone size reflect that table, while D and trimming were determined from the DNA. The profile shows 95,000 to 150,000 clones, 86% of them singletons. CDR1 and CDR2 (germline): SGHVS, FQNEAQ. V was pared by 5 bases and J by 8 bases, with 21 bases between. This CDR3 region has 16 residues. The specimen sequenced was peripheral blood. The gene calls are TRBV7-8 and TRBJ1-4; D might be TRBD1 (6 bases). The TCR originated in a human donor in a cohort sampled during active COVID-19. DNA of the CDR3: TGTGCCAGCAGCATACGGGACACTCCGCGGGGGGAAAAACTGTTTTTT. Its translation: CASSIRDTPRGEKLFF. The whole variable domain, remainder taken from reference TRBV7-8 and TRBJ1-4, is GAGVSQSPRYKVAKRGQDVALRCDPISGHVSLFWYQQALGQGPEFLTYFQNEAQLDKSGLPSDRFFAERPEGSVSTLKIQRTQQEDSAVYLCASSIRDTPRGEKLFFGSGTQLSVL.